The clone carrying this T cell receptor beta chain was counted once. No antigen is known for it. This specimen belongs to a study of T cell responses to AZD1222 COVID-19 vaccine. The CDR3 contains 12 residues. Per germline, CDR1 SGHRS and CDR2 YFSETQ. Trimming cost V 9 bases and J 0 bases, with 9 bases left between them. General observations from the study: Baseline testing showed seropositivity in only five to seven AZD1222 recipients. The span of vaccine-associated CD4 TCRs extended across spike, with dominance at 160-218 and 743-854. Clonal diversity may have been underestimated in mostly white British donors. Scientists sampled the repertoires only once the peak T cell response had passed.

Sequencing used immunoSEQ multiplex PCR; TCRdb keeps in-frame clones, though not all of them. The table records 140,000 to 150,000 clones, about 91% of them present only once. The sequencing used peripheral blood, collected on day 0 of AZD1222 vaccination. This TCR was recovered from an adult in good health. The chain links TRBV5-1 to TRBJ1-2, with a tentative D call TRBD1 (5 bases). The CDR3 coding sequence is TGCGCCACGGGGGACGCTAACTATGGCTACACCTTC. It codes for CATGDANYGYTF.